This is a list of T cell receptor beta chains from one sample in a study of blood T cell repertoires in COVID-19. TCRdb's table, derived via immunoSEQ multiplex PCR, lists solely in-frame clones and lacks some. Here the sample spans 100,000 or so clones, 85% being singletons. Sequencing was carried out using peripheral blood. These receptor sequences come from a man aged 60-69 years with acute or convalescent COVID-19. Each CDR3 is given without its conserved first and last residue.

j_call: TRBJ2-7; v_call: TRBV7-9; cdr3_length: 13; cdr3_aa: ASSSQGQGIIEQY
j_call: TRBJ2-1; v_call: TRBV7-8; cdr3_length: 14; cdr3_aa: ASEAVGTGSYNEQF
j_call: TRBJ1-4; v_call: TRBV6-5; cdr3_length: 12; cdr3_aa: ASSLRGGNEKLF
j_call: TRBJ2-2; v_call: TRBV1; cdr3_length: 12; cdr3_aa: TSSRGGHTGELF
j_call: TRBJ2-1; v_call: TRBV29-1; cdr3_length: 14; cdr3_aa: SAPDGLAGSYNEQF
j_call: TRBJ2-3; v_call: TRBV19; cdr3_length: 12; cdr3_aa: ASSRRTSTDTQY
j_call: TRBJ1-1; v_call: TRBV2; cdr3_length: 11; cdr3_aa: ASIPDTNTEAF
j_call: TRBJ2-3; v_call: TRBV15; cdr3_length: 14; cdr3_aa: ATSRDPGTLTDTQY
j_call: TRBJ1-1; v_call: TRBV12-3/TRBV12-4; cdr3_length: 10; cdr3_aa: ASDGGGREAF
j_call: TRBJ2-3; v_call: TRBV30; cdr3_length: 12; cdr3_aa: AWSIGGDWDTQY
j_call: TRBJ1-5; v_call: TRBV19; cdr3_length: 15; cdr3_aa: ASSINRGSFSNQPQH
j_call: TRBJ2-1; v_call: TRBV19; cdr3_length: 18; cdr3_aa: ASSMGGGLAGQPTYNEQF
j_call: TRBJ1-6; v_call: TRBV12-5; cdr3_length: 13; cdr3_aa: ASGPGQVEISPLH
j_call: TRBJ1-5; v_call: TRBV7-9; cdr3_length: 14; cdr3_aa: ASSLATGLGNQPQH
j_call: TRBJ2-1; v_call: TRBV11-2; cdr3_length: 14; cdr3_aa: ASSLMAGGPVNEQF
j_call: TRBJ1-4; v_call: TRBV7-2; cdr3_length: 15; cdr3_aa: ASSRTGDRRTNEKLF
j_call: TRBJ2-7; v_call: TRBV7-5; cdr3_length: 14; cdr3_aa: VRSPRGAGGPYEQY
j_call: TRBJ1-2; v_call: TRBV19; cdr3_length: 12; cdr3_aa: ASSPPAGVHGYT
j_call: TRBJ1-1; v_call: TRBV6-5; cdr3_length: 12; cdr3_aa: ATHRDRGFGEAF
j_call: TRBJ2-3; v_call: TRBV4-2; cdr3_length: 14; cdr3_aa: ASSQSSGGGTDTQY
j_call: TRBJ1-5; v_call: TRBV6-1; cdr3_length: 12; cdr3_aa: ASSETLTNQPQH
j_call: TRBJ2-3; v_call: TRBV9; cdr3_length: 13; cdr3_aa: ASSFEGYGADTQY
j_call: TRBJ2-1; v_call: TRBV7-2; cdr3_length: 14; cdr3_aa: ASSLVGVRVYNEQF
j_call: TRBJ1-2; v_call: TRBV7-9; cdr3_length: 11; cdr3_aa: ASSKQENYGYT
j_call: TRBJ2-7; v_call: TRBV11-3; cdr3_length: 12; cdr3_aa: ASSLGSQYNEQY
j_call: TRBJ2-4; v_call: TRBV27; cdr3_length: 14; cdr3_aa: ASSLTLGLAKNIQY
j_call: TRBJ2-1; v_call: TRBV7-9; cdr3_length: 13; cdr3_aa: ASSPTTAPNNEQF
j_call: TRBJ1-5; v_call: TRBV30; cdr3_length: 12; cdr3_aa: AWSSQGDNQPQH
j_call: TRBJ2-3; v_call: TRBV10-1; cdr3_length: 18; cdr3_aa: ASSETTTRTVRVGTDTQY
j_call: TRBJ2-7; v_call: TRBV5-4; cdr3_length: 14; cdr3_aa: ASSLGGGGGPYEQY
j_call: TRBJ2-7; v_call: TRBV6-5; cdr3_length: 9; cdr3_aa: ASTRQGEQY
j_call: TRBJ2-5; v_call: TRBV4-1; cdr3_length: 13; cdr3_aa: ASSQDGSRGETQY
j_call: TRBJ2-6; v_call: TRBV2; cdr3_length: 11; cdr3_aa: ASITGGANVLT
j_call: TRBJ1-5; v_call: TRBV4-1; cdr3_length: 14; cdr3_aa: ASSVTVQGHNQPQH
j_call: TRBJ1-1; v_call: TRBV19; cdr3_length: 11; cdr3_aa: ASSERGGTEAF
j_call: TRBJ2-3; v_call: TRBV30; cdr3_length: 15; cdr3_aa: AWSVGAGGFGTDTQY
j_call: TRBJ1-2; v_call: TRBV5-8; cdr3_length: 14; cdr3_aa: ASSWGDSRDRMGYT
j_call: TRBJ1-2; v_call: TRBV10-3; cdr3_length: 12; cdr3_aa: AISESFAGNGYT
j_call: TRBJ1-4; v_call: TRBV9; cdr3_length: 13; cdr3_aa: ASTQGGGPGEKLF
j_call: TRBJ2-5; v_call: TRBV25-1; cdr3_length: 13; cdr3_aa: ASAPPGTGGETQY
j_call: TRBJ1-4; v_call: TRBV7-2; cdr3_length: 13; cdr3_aa: ASSLKAGGREKLF
j_call: TRBJ1-1; v_call: TRBV28; cdr3_length: 13; cdr3_aa: ASSLLGADLTEAF
j_call: TRBJ1-2; v_call: TRBV29-1; cdr3_length: 11; cdr3_aa: SVEMGRVYGYT
j_call: TRBJ2-7; v_call: TRBV5-4; cdr3_length: 12; cdr3_aa: ASSSRGARYEQY
j_call: TRBJ2-7; v_call: TRBV30; cdr3_length: 12; cdr3_aa: AWSVGTGPYEQY
j_call: TRBJ1-2; v_call: TRBV6-2/TRBV6-3; cdr3_length: 14; cdr3_aa: ASSFPGFGKNYGYT
j_call: TRBJ1-1; v_call: TRBV4-1; cdr3_length: 18; cdr3_aa: ASSPIDIRGRKRKNTEAF
j_call: TRBJ2-5; v_call: TRBV19; cdr3_length: 14; cdr3_aa: ASSVGLAGSFGAQY
j_call: TRBJ2-7; v_call: TRBV19; cdr3_length: 13; cdr3_aa: ASSPRQGGSYEQY
j_call: TRBJ2-1; v_call: TRBV24-1; cdr3_length: 10; cdr3_aa: ATSDPLAAQF
j_call: TRBJ2-1; v_call: TRBV7-8; cdr3_length: 13; cdr3_aa: ASLPFTGGRNEQF
j_call: TRBJ2-7; v_call: TRBV12-3/TRBV12-4; cdr3_length: 11; cdr3_aa: ASSFSGAYEQY